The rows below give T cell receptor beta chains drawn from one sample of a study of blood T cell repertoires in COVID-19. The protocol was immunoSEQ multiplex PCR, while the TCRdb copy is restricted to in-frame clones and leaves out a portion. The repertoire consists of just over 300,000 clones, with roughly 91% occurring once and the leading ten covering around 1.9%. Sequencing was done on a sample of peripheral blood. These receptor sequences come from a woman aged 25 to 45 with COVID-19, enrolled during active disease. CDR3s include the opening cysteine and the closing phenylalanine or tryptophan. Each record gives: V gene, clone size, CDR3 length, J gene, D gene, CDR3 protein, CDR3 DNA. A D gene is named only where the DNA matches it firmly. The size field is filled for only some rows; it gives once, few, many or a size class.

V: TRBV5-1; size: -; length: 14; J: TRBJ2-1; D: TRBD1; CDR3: CASRGTGGTGEQFF; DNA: TGCGCCAGCAGGGGAACAGGGGGCACAGGTGAGCAGTTCTTC
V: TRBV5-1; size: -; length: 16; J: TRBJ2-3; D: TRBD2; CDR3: CASSSLAGGISDTQYF; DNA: TGCGCCAGCAGCTCACTAGCGGGGGGGATTTCAGATACGCAGTATTTT
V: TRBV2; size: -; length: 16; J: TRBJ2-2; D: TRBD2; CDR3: CASTGGASANTGELFF; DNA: TGTGCCAGCACGGGGGGGGCTAGCGCGAACACCGGGGAGCTGTTTTTT
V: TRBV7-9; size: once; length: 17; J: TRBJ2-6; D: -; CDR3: CASSYSGRLSGANVLTF; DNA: TGTGCCAGCAGCTATTCGGGTCGGTTGTCTGGGGCCAACGTCCTGACTTTC
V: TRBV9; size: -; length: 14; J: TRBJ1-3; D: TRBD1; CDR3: CASSEGTAGNTIYF; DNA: TGTGCCAGCAGCGAGGGGACAGCGGGAAACACCATATATTTT
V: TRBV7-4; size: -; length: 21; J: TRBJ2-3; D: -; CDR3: CASSLETVERLWGESTDTQYF; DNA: TGTGCCAGCAGCTTAGAAACGGTAGAGCGCCTGTGGGGGGAGTCCACAGATACGCAGTATTTT
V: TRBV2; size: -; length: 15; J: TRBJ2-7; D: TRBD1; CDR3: CASSTGQGAWYEQYF; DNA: TGTGCCAGCAGTACTGGACAGGGGGCTTGGTACGAGCAGTACTTC
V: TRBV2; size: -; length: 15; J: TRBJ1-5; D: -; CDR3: CASSDDTGRGQPQHF; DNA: TGTGCCAGCAGTGACGATACAGGTCGAGGCCAGCCCCAGCATTTT
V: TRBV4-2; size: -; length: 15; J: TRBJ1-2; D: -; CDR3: CASSQDRGKFYGYTF; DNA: TGTGCCAGCAGCCAAGATCGGGGGAAATTCTATGGCTACACCTTC
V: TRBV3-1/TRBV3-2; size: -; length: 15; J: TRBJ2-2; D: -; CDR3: CASSQEATLPGELFF; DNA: TGTGCCAGCAGCCAAGAAGCGACTCTTCCCGGGGAGCTGTTTTTT
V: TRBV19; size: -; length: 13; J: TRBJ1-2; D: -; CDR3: CASQGGYIYGYTF; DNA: TGTGCCAGCCAGGGTGGTTATATCTATGGCTACACCTTC
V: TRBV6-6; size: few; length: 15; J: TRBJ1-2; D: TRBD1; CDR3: CASSSRTGSASGYTF; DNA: TGTGCCAGCAGTTCTAGGACAGGGAGTGCAAGTGGCTACACCTTC
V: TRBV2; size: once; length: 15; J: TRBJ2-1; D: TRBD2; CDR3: CASRGRLAGPDEQFF; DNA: TGTGCCAGCAGGGGGCGGTTAGCGGGGCCGGATGAGCAGTTCTTC
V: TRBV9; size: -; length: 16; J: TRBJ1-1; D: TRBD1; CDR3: CASSGQTGALNTEAFF; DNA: TGTGCCAGCAGCGGTCAGACAGGGGCCTTGAACACTGAAGCTTTCTTT
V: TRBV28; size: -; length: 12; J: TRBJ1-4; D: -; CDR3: CATGTTMKRLFF; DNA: TGTGCCACCGGGACAACTATGAAGCGACTGTTTTTT
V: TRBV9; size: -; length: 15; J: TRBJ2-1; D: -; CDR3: CASSVGRRYKDEQFF; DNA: TGTGCCAGCAGCGTAGGACGGAGGTATAAAGATGAGCAGTTCTTC
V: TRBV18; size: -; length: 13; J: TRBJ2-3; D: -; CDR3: CASSMGAGDTQYF; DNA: TGTGCCAGCTCGATGGGGGCAGGAGATACGCAGTATTTT
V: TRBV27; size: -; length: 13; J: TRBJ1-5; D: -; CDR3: CASSLGQEGPQHF; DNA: TGTGCCAGCAGCCTGGGTCAGGAGGGGCCCCAGCATTTT
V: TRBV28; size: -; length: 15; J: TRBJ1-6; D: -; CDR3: CASSLALNRNSPLHF; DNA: TGTGCCAGCAGTTTAGCTCTTAACCGGAATTCACCCCTCCACTTT
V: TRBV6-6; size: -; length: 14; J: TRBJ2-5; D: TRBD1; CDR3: CASSSTGVEETQYF; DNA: TGTGCCAGCAGTTCGACAGGGGTGGAAGAGACCCAGTACTTC
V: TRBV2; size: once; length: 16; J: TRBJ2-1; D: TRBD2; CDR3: CASSEGRGGFYNEQFF; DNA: TGTGCCAGCAGTGAAGGGCGGGGGGGCTTCTACAATGAGCAGTTCTTC
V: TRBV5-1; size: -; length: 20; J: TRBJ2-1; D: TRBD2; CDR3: CASSFPLAGGHSTTYNEQFF; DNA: TGCGCCAGCAGCTTCCCCTTAGCGGGGGGACACTCCACTACCTACAATGAGCAGTTCTTC
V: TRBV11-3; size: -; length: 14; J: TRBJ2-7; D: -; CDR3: CASSRGGASYEQYF; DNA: TGTGCCAGCAGCCGAGGAGGGGCCAGCTACGAGCAGTACTTC
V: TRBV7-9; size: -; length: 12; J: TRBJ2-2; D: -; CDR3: CASSRPGGELFF; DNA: TGTGCCAGCAGCCGCCCGGGCGGGGAGCTGTTTTTT
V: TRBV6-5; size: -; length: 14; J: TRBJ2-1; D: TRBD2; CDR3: CASSPIGGSGEQFF; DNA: TGTGCCAGCAGTCCCATCGGGGGGTCAGGGGAGCAGTTCTTC
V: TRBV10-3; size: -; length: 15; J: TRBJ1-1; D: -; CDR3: CAISEGWAMNTEAFF; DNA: TGTGCCATCAGTGAGGGGTGGGCCATGAACACTGAAGCTTTCTTT
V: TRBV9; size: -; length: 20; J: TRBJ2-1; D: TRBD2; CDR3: CASSVEGILRGTSGWNEQFF; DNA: TGTGCCAGCAGCGTAGAGGGTATTTTGAGGGGGACTAGCGGGTGGAATGAGCAGTTCTTC
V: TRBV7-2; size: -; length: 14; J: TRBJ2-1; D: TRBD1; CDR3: CASSRRDRVSEQFF; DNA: TGTGCCAGCAGCAGAAGGGACAGGGTATCTGAGCAGTTCTTC
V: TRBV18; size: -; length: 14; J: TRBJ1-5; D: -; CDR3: CASSPDRIGQPQHF; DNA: TGTGCCAGCTCACCTGATAGAATCGGTCAGCCCCAGCATTTT
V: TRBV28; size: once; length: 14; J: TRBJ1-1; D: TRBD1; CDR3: CASINGQGPTTAFF; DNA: TGTGCCAGCATTAACGGACAGGGACCAACTACGGCTTTCTTT
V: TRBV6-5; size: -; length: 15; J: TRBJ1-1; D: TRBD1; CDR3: CASSLYGQGKTEAFF; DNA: TGTGCCAGCAGTCTATATGGACAGGGTAAGACTGAAGCTTTCTTT
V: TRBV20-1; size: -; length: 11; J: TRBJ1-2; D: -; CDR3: CSASLQYGYTF; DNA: TGCAGTGCTAGTTTACAGTATGGCTACACCTTC
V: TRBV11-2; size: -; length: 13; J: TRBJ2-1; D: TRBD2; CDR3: CASSLSGGNEQFF; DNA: TGTGCCAGCAGCCTCAGCGGGGGGAATGAGCAGTTCTTC
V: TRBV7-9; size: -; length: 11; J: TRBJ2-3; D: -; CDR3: CVGGRADTQYF; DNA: TGTGTCGGAGGCCGAGCAGATACGCAGTATTTT
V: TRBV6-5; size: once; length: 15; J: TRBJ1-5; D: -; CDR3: CASRLQVNSNQPQHF; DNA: TGTGCCAGCAGACTACAGGTGAATAGCAATCAGCCCCAGCATTTT
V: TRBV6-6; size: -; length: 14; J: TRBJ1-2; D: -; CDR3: CASSKTESMVGYTF; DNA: TGTGCCAGCAGCAAGACAGAGTCTATGGTGGGCTACACCTTC
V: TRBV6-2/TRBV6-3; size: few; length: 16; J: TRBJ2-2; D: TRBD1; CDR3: CASSQTGTGYTGELFF; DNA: TGTGCCAGCAGTCAGACCGGGACAGGGTACACCGGGGAGCTGTTTTTT
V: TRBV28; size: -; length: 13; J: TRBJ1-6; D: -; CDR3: CASNLARESPLHF; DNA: TGTGCCAGCAATCTTGCGAGGGAATCACCCCTCCACTTT
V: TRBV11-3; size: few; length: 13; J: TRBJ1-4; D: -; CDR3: CASSQTREEKLFF; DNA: TGTGCCAGCAGCCAGACTAGGGAGGAAAAACTGTTTTTT
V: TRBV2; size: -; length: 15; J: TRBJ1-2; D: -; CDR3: CASSETGGRSYGYTF; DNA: TGTGCCAGCAGTGAAACGGGGGGGCGTTCCTATGGCTACACCTTC
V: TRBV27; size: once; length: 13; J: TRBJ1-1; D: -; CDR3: CASSRSMNTEAFF; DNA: TGTGCCAGCAGCCGTAGCATGAACACTGAAGCTTTCTTT
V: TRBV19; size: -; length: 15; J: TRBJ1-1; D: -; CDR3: CASSITEGTDTEAFF; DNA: TGTGCCAGTAGTATAACCGAGGGTACGGACACTGAAGCTTTCTTT
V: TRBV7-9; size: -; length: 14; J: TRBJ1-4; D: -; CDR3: CASSRTGLDEKLFF; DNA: TGTGCCAGCAGCCGAACAGGGTTGGATGAAAAACTGTTTTTT
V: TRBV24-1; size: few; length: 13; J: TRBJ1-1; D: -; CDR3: CATPRTVFAEAFF; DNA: TGTGCCACCCCTCGGACAGTTTTCGCTGAAGCTTTCTTT
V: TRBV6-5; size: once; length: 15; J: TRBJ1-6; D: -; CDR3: CASSGLTGDNSPLHF; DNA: TGTGCCAGCAGCGGCCTAACAGGAGATAATTCACCCCTCCACTTT
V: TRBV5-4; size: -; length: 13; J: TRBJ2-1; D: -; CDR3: CASMNPPQNEQFF; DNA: TGTGCCAGCATGAATCCCCCCCAGAATGAGCAGTTCTTC
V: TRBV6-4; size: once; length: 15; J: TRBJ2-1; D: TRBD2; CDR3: CASSRTSGGLNEQFF; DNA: TGTGCCAGCAGTCGCACTAGCGGGGGTCTTAATGAGCAGTTCTTC
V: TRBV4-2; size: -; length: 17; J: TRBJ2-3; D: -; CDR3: CASSLGTSHFYTDTQYF; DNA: TGTGCCAGCAGCCTTGGGACTTCTCATTTTTACACAGATACGCAGTATTTT
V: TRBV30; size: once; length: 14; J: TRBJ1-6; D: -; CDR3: CAWSVLGARSPLHF; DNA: TGTGCCTGGAGTGTACTGGGGGCGCGGTCACCCCTCCACTTT
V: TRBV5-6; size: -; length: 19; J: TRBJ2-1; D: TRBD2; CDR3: CASSLVSGGTFSSYNEQFF; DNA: TGTGCCAGCAGCTTGGTTAGCGGGGGGACCTTTAGCTCCTACAATGAGCAGTTCTTC